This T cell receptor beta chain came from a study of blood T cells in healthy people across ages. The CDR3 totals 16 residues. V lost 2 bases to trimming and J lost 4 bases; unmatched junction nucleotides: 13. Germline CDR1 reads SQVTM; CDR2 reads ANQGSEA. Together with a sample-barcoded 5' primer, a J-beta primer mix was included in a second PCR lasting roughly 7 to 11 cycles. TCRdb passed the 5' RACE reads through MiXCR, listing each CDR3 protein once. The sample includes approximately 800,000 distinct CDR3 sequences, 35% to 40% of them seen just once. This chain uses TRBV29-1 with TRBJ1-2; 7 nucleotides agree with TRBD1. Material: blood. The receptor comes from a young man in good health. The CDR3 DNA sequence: TGCAGCGTTGAAAAGGGGGCCCTAGACCTTTCCTATGGCTACACCTTC. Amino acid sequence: CSVEKGALDLSYGYTF.